This TCR beta chain was captured in a study of blood T cell repertoires in COVID-19. Study at large: PBMCs, B-cell-depleted T cells, or T cells provided the cDNA or gDNA that made up the material.

The authors' processing: Amplification of reference gene primers provided the estimated nucleated cell counts. Assay: immunoSEQ multiplex PCR; the TCRdb copy retains only in-frame clones and omits some. V and J calls and clone size are given by that table; D and trimming were obtained from the DNA. The repertoire holds 200,000 to 250,000 clones, with about 78% as singletons. The sequenced sample consisted of peripheral blood. The clonotype comes from an older woman with acute or convalescent COVID-19.

The CDR3 region is CAWSVEGNQPQHF. In DNA, the CDR3 is TGTGCCTGGAGTGTGGAGGGAAATCAGCCCCAGCATTTT. This rearrangement joins TRBV30 to TRBJ1-5, with unresolved D. The length of the CDR3 is 13 residues. Trimming took off 0 bases at V and 4 bases at J, with 7 bases between the two ends. Germline lookup yields CDR1 GTSNPN and CDR2 SVGIG (reference sequence).